Included here is one T cell receptor (beta chain) sequence, with context. What it binds is not known. The data were obtained in a study of cytomegalovirus exposure and HLA in healthy donors. Study information: Of the donors genotyped, several hundred in all, 80% to 85% fell in the Caucasian-associated ancestry cluster.

Study-level points and caveats: No immune exposure information besides CMV serostatus was available. Some V segments, including TRBV6-2 and TRBV6-3, were excluded as indistinguishable.

V trimming: 1 base; J trimming: 7 bases; junction bases outside the gene matches: 6. Looked up from germline, CDR1 is LNHNV and CDR2 is YYDKDF (reference sequence). This CDR3 spans 14 amino acids. The PCR used 60 Vbeta and 13 Jbeta primers. Clones were sequenced by immunoSEQ multiplex PCR, and TCRdb holds only the in-frame ones, with some missing. This table has some 90,000 clones, around 80% appearing once. This clonotype was sampled from a man aged 45-65 years in good health and CMV-seropositive. This chain uses TRBV15 with TRBJ1-1, with 7 bases lining up with TRBD1. The sequencing input was PBMCs. CDR3 nucleotides: TGTGCCACCAGCAGAGTGAACAGGGGAGTTGAAGCTTTCTTT. Protein: CATSRVNRGVEAFF.